The 6 T cell receptor beta chains presented below share a single source sample, sequenced in a study of blood T cell repertoires in COVID-19. Assay: immunoSEQ multiplex PCR; the TCRdb copy retains only in-frame clones and omits some. The sample has about 180,000 clones; 80% to 90% are singletons. Sample: PBMCs or T cells enriched from blood (not recorded which). The source is a man in his fifties or sixties who had recovered from COVID-19.

The chain is built from TRBV30 and TRBJ2-7; 8 bases align to TRBD1. V shed 0 bases, J shed 6 bases, and the junction held 7 bases outside the gene matches. The CDR3 loop spans 14 amino acids. Looked up from germline, CDR1 is GTSNPN and CDR2 is SVGIG (reference sequence). The CDR3 nucleotides are TGTGCCTGGAGTGTTGGAGACAGGGGAGCCGAGCAGTACTTC. Encoded protein: CAWSVGDRGAEQYF.

V is TRBV24-1 and J is TRBJ1-5; the D is unclear. The germline V gene encodes CDR1 KGHDR and CDR2 SFDVKD. Between the trimmed V and J ends, which lost 4 bases and 9 bases, there was a span of 12 bases. This CDR3 has 13 residues. The CDR3 region has the DNA TGTGCCACCAGTGAAGGCCCCCGGGGGCCCCAGCATTTT. Translated, it gives CATSEGPRGPQHF.

The chain employs TRBV5-6 and TRBJ1-1, with 8 positions matching TRBD1. This CDR3 has 16 residues. CDR1 and CDR2 (germline): SGHDT, YYEEEE. With V trimmed by 0 bases and J by 3 bases, 7 bases remained unmatched. The CDR3 bases are TGTGCCAGCAGCTTGGTTTCAGGGGGCGCGTACACTGAAGCTTTCTTT. Its translation is CASSLVSGGAYTEAFF. The full variable domain, its missing parts supplied by reference TRBV5-6 and TRBJ1-1, is DAGVTQSPTHLIKTRGQQVTLRCSPKSGHDTVSWYQQALGQGPQFIFQYYEEEERQRGNFPDRFSGHQFPNYSSELNVNALLLGDSALYLCASSLVSGGAYTEAFFGQGTRLTVV.

The chain carries TRBV4-1 and TRBJ2-1; the match to TRBD2 covers 11 bases. V shed 1 base, J shed 3 bases, and the junction held 5 bases outside the gene matches. Germline V gene sequence: CDR1 MGHRA, CDR2 YSYEKL. This CDR3 is built from 17 residues. The CDR3 coding sequence is TGCGCCAGCAGCCAAGCTGCTAGCGGGGGGCACTACAATGAGCAGTTCTTC. Its protein is CASSQAASGGHYNEQFF.

The CDR3 sequence: CASSYTPKGGRDEAFF. Here the CDR3 DNA reads TGTGCCAGCAGTTACACCCCAAAGGGGGGGCGAGATGAAGCTTTCTTT. The chain employs TRBV6-5 and TRBJ1-1; tentative D call: TRBD1 (6 bases). The CDR3 covers 16 residues. Deletions cut 2 bases from V and 7 bases from J, with 20 bases between. Per the germline V gene, CDR1 is MNHEY and CDR2 is SVGAGI.

In regard to this clone: The junction does not match germline at one end; this may be a read error. The chain joins TRBV28 to TRBJ1-3; 10 bases align to TRBD1. CDR1 MDHEN and CDR2 SYDVKM come from the germline V gene. This CDR3 has 16 residues. CDR3 DNA: TGTGCCCGCAGTTTGGACAGGGGGGGGGCTGGAAACACCATATATTTT. Translation gives CARSLDRGGAGNTIYF.